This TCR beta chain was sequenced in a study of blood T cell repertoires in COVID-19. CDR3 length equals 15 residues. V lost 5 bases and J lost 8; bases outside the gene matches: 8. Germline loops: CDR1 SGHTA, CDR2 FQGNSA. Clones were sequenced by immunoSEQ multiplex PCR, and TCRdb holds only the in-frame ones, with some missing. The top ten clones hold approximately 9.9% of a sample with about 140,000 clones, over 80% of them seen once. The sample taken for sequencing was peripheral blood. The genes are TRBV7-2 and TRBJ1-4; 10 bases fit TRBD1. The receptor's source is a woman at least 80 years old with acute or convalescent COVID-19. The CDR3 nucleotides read TGTGCCAGCAGCATCCGGACAGGGGGAAACGAAAAACTGTTTTTT. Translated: CASSIRTGGNEKLFF.